This TCR beta chain was sequenced for a study of beta chain features in type 1 diabetes. Reverse transcription of all isolated RNA meant that expressed TCRB transcripts were sequenced. Naive, central memory and regulatory T cell samples came to a mean of around 3.5 million reads. Produced via immunoSEQ multiplex PCR; TCRdb's table is partial and in-frame only. The sample consists of hundreds of thousands of clones, roughly 13% of them appearing once. The CDR3 is 14 residues long. The V gene's germline CDR1 is MNHEY and CDR2 SVGAGI. After removal of 2 bases from V and 3 bases from J, the junction contained 2 bases not matched to a gene.

The chain joins TRBV6-5 to TRBJ2-3; 7 positions match TRBD2. The sequence was obtained from a woman in her forties in good health. Sequencing was carried out using naive CD4+ T cells from blood. As DNA, the CDR3 is TGTGCCAGCAGTTACCGGGAGGAAACAGATACGCAGTATTTT. It encodes CASSYREETDTQYF.